This is a list of T cell receptor beta chains from one sample in a study of blood T cell repertoires in COVID-19. Some clones are missing from TCRdb's copy, which holds only in-frame ones; the method was immunoSEQ multiplex PCR. Of approximately 310,000 clones listed, around nine tenths are singletons. The sequencing input was peripheral blood. The receptor set was obtained from a man in his forties or fifties with active or convalescent COVID-19. Both conserved end residues are part of each CDR3. The D gene is left open where the match is weak. Size tells how often a clone was seen (once, few, many) or the class of an expanded clone, and some rows leave it out.

V	J	D	size	CDR3	DNA
TRBV28	TRBJ1-5	TRBD1	NA	CASNLFSPRQGSNQPQHF	TGTGCCAGCAACCTTTTTTCCCCTAGACAGGGTAGCAATCAGCCCCAGCATTTT
TRBV6-2/TRBV6-3	TRBJ1-6	NA	NA	CASSYHRTETYNSPLHF	TGTGCCAGCAGTTACCATCGGACAGAGACCTATAATTCACCCCTCCACTTT
TRBV29-1	TRBJ2-2	TRBD1	NA	CSVRTGRFGGELFF	TGCAGCGTTAGGACAGGGAGGTTTGGCGGGGAGCTGTTTTTT
TRBV5-4	TRBJ2-5	TRBD1	NA	CASSTRQGPETQYF	TGTGCCAGCAGCACCAGACAGGGCCCAGAGACCCAGTACTTC
TRBV5-6	TRBJ2-2	NA	few	CASSLGYGELFF	TGTGCCAGCAGCTTGGGCTACGGGGAGCTGTTTTTT
TRBV28	TRBJ1-2	TRBD1	few	CASSSQGEINYGYTF	TGTGCCAGCAGTTCTCAGGGGGAGATTAACTATGGCTACACCTTC
TRBV11-2	TRBJ2-1	TRBD1	NA	CASSLVVQSGGGNEQFF	TGTGCCAGCAGCTTAGTAGTCCAGTCAGGGGGCGGCAATGAGCAGTTCTTC
TRBV29-1	TRBJ1-2	NA	NA	CSVETGDGYTF	TGCAGCGTTGAGACAGGCGATGGCTACACCTTC
TRBV18	TRBJ1-4	NA	NA	CASSPTGTQNEKLFF	TGTGCCAGCTCTCCTACCGGGACACAAAATGAAAAACTGTTTTTT
TRBV7-2	TRBJ1-1	NA	NA	CASSLSRDFEAFF	TGTGCCAGCAGCTTAAGCAGGGATTTTGAAGCTTTCTTT
TRBV6-5	TRBJ1-4	NA	NA	CASSYSFGGKDEKLFF	TGTGCCAGCAGTTACTCGTTCGGGGGGAAGGATGAAAAACTGTTTTTT
TRBV6-5	TRBJ2-7	NA	NA	CASSYSLQPGEQYF	TGTGCCAGCAGTTACTCTCTACAGCCTGGCGAGCAGTACTTC
TRBV3-1/TRBV3-2	TRBJ1-3	TRBD1	NA	CASSQDYLTGGAGSGNTIYF	TGTGCCAGCAGCCAAGATTATTTAACAGGGGGCGCCGGGTCTGGAAACACCATATATTTT
TRBV5-5	TRBJ2-7	NA	few	CASSLGPGSFEQYF	TGTGCCAGCAGCTTGGGTCCAGGGTCTTTCGAGCAGTACTTC
TRBV5-1	TRBJ2-7	TRBD2	NA	CASSLAGGIYEQYF	TGCGCCAGCAGCTTGGCGGGGGGGATCTACGAGCAGTACTTC
TRBV27	TRBJ2-5	TRBD1	NA	CASSLKQGETQYF	TGTGCCAGCAGTTTAAAACAGGGGGAGACCCAGTACTTC
TRBV19	TRBJ2-2	NA	NA	CASSPNTGELFF	TGTGCCAGTAGTCCTAACACCGGGGAGCTGTTTTTT
TRBV7-9	TRBJ1-2	NA	NA	CASTFRGGAPVGYTF	TGTGCCAGCACCTTTCGCGGGGGCGCCCCGGTTGGCTACACCTTC
TRBV5-1	TRBJ1-1	NA	NA	CASSLPGGLLAFF	TGCGCCAGCAGCCTCCCGGGGGGGTTGCTAGCTTTCTTT
TRBV6-1	TRBJ2-5	NA	NA	CASSDTGTQYF	TGTGCCAGCAGTGACACGGGGACCCAGTACTTC
TRBV28	TRBJ1-4	NA	few	CASSGHSGEKLFF	TGTGCCTCTAGCGGACACTCTGGTGAAAAACTGTTTTTT
TRBV4-3	TRBJ1-6	NA	NA	CASRLDNSPLHF	TGCGCCAGCAGACTGGATAATTCACCCCTCCACTTT
TRBV7-8	TRBJ2-7	NA	NA	CASSLKWTENYEQYF	TGTGCCAGCAGCCTAAAGTGGACAGAGAATTACGAGCAGTACTTC
TRBV7-2	TRBJ1-2	NA	NA	CASSLDQGRLEYGYTF	TGTGCCAGCAGCTTAGATCAGGGCAGGCTGGAATATGGCTACACCTTC